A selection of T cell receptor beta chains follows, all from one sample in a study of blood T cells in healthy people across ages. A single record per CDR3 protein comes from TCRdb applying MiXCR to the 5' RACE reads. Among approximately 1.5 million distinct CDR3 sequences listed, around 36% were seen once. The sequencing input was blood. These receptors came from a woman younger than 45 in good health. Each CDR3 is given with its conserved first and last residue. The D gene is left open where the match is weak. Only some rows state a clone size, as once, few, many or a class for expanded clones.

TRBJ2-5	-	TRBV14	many	TGTGCCAGCAGCCAAGGGACTCTAGAGACCCAGTACTTC	CASSQGTLETQYF
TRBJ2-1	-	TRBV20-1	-	TGCAGTGCTGACACGGACTACAATGAGCAGTTCTTC	CSADTDYNEQFF
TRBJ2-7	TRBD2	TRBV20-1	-	TGCAGTGCTGCCGAGGAGCGGGGGCCTCCTAGCTCCTACGAGCAGTACTTC	CSAAEERGPPSSYEQYF
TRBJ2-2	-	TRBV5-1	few	TGCGCCAGCAGCCTCAGGGCAGGGACGGGCGCCGGGGAGCTGTTTTTT	CASSLRAGTGAGELFF
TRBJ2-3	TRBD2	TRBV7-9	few	TGTGCCAGCAGCTCACTAGCGGGGCTCACAGATACGCAGTATTTT	CASSSLAGLTDTQYF
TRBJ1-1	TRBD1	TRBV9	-	TGTGCCAGCAGCGCCGACTTACAGGGGAAGAACACTGAAGCTTTCTTT	CASSADLQGKNTEAFF
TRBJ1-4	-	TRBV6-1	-	TGTGCCAGCAGTGAACCGGGACACCCAGATGAAAAACTGTTTTTT	CASSEPGHPDEKLFF
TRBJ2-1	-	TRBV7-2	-	TGTGCCAGCAGCGCTAGGGGCGCGGATGAGCAGTTCTTC	CASSARGADEQFF
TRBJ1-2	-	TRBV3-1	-	TGTGCCAGCAGCCAAGACAGGGGCAGCTACACCTTC	CASSQDRGSYTF
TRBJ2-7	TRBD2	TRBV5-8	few	TGTGCCAGCAGCCGCAGGCCAGCGGGGGGAAGCGCCTACGAGCAGTACTTC	CASSRRPAGGSAYEQYF
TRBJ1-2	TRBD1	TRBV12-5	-	TGTGCTAGTGCTCCCGTCCCAACCGACAGGGGGGATGGCTACACCTTC	CASAPVPTDRGDGYTF
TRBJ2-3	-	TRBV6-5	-	TGTGCCAGCAGGGACGCGGGTACGCCTTTCGATACGCAGTATTTT	CASRDAGTPFDTQYF
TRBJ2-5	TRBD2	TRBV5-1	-	TGCGCCAGCAGCTGGGGGGGTAGCGTATCAGAGACCCAGTACTTC	CASSWGGSVSETQYF
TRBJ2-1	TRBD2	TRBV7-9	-	TGTGCCAGCAGCTTCGAGGGACTAGCGGGGGGGCTCCCCTACAATGAGCAGTTCTTC	CASSFEGLAGGLPYNEQFF
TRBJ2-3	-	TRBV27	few	TGTGCCAGCAGTTTATTAGTCGGGGCAGGGGATACGCAGTATTTT	CASSLLVGAGDTQYF
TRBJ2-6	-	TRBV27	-	TGTGCCAGCAGCGGGGACCCCGATCTCTCTGGGGCCAACGTCCTGACTTTC	CASSGDPDLSGANVLTF
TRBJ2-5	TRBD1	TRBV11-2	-	TGTGCCAGCAGCTCCCGGGACAGGGGGCAAGGGACCCAGTACTTC	CASSSRDRGQGTQYF
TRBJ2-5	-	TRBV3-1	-	TGTGCCAGCAGCCAAGATGGGGGGCCGGGAGAAGAGACCCAGTACTTC	CASSQDGGPGEETQYF
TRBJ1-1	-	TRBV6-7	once	TGTGCCAGCACGTTCGACCAGGACACTGAAGCTTTCTTT	CASTFDQDTEAFF
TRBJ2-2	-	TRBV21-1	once	TGTGCCAGCAGCACCTATAGGAGCGGCTGGATCGGGGAGCTGTTTTTT	CASSTYRSGWIGELFF
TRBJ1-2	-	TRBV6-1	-	TGTGCCAGCCGGGTGGACACATTAAATGGCTACACCTTC	CASRVDTLNGYTF
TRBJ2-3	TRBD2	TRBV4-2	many	TGTGCCAGCAGCCCCGGGGGGGCAACAGATACGCAGTATTTT	CASSPGGATDTQYF
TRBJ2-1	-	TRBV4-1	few	TGCGCCAGCAGCCACTCAACTAAACGAATGACCAATGAGCAGTTCTTC	CASSHSTKRMTNEQFF
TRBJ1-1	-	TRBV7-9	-	TGTGCCAGCAGCTTAAATTGGGGGACTGAAGCTTTCTTT	CASSLNWGTEAFF
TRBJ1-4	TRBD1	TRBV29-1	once	TGCAGCGCCACCTACAGGGGAGGAACTAATGTAAAACTGTTTTTT	CSATYRGGTNVKLFF
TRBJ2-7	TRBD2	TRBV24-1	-	TGTGCCACCAGCCCCGGACTAGCGGTTTACAATGAGCAGTACTTC	CATSPGLAVYNEQYF
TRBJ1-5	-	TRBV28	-	TGTGCCAGCCAGAATCCGAGTAAGCCCCAGCATTTT	CASQNPSKPQHF
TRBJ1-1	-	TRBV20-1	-	TGCAGTGCTAGGGACAGCTGGAACACTGAAGCTTTCTTT	CSARDSWNTEAFF
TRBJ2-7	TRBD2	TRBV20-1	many	TGCAGTGCTAGAGATGCACTAGCGGGATCCTACGAGCAGTACTTC	CSARDALAGSYEQYF
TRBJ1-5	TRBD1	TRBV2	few	TGTGCCAGCAGCGCGCAGGGGGCACAGCCCCAGCATTTT	CASSAQGAQPQHF
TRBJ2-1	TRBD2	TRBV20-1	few	TGCAGTGCCCTGCCCTTACTAGCGGGAGGAGACAATGAGCAGTTCTTC	CSALPLLAGGDNEQFF
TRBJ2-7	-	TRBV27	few	TGTGCCAGCAGTTTTTCGGGCAGCCTCTCCTACGAGCAGTACTTC	CASSFSGSLSYEQYF
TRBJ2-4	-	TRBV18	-	TGTGCCAGCTCACCACCTTTAGGGACACAAAAAAACATTCAGTACTTC	CASSPPLGTQKNIQYF
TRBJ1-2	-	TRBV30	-	TGTGCCTGGAGCTCCGGTATTGGGGTTTATGGCTACACCTTC	CAWSSGIGVYGYTF
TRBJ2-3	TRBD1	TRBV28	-	TGTGCCAGCAAACAAAAGGGACAGCTACGCACAGATACGCAGTATTTT	CASKQKGQLRTDTQYF
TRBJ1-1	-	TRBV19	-	TGTGCCAGTAGTTTTCAGGCAACCCTGAACACTGAAGCTTTCTTT	CASSFQATLNTEAFF
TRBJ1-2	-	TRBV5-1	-	TGCGCCAGCAGCTTCGCGGCGGCAGGGAGAGTCGATGGCTACACCTTC	CASSFAAAGRVDGYTF
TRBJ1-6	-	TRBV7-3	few	TGTGCCAGCAGCGTCAGCGGGGGGAGATATTCACCCCTCCACTTT	CASSVSGGRYSPLHF
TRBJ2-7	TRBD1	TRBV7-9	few	TGTGCCAGCAGCTTGGGACAGGGGCCCAACGAGCAGTACTTC	CASSLGQGPNEQYF
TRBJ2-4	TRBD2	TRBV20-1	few	TGCAGTGCTTCGCAGGAAAGCGGGAGTCTAGCCAAAAACATTCAGTACTTC	CSASQESGSLAKNIQYF
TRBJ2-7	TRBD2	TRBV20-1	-	TGCAGTGCTAGAGAGCAAGCGGGAGGGCCTAAGAACGAGCAGTACTTC	CSAREQAGGPKNEQYF
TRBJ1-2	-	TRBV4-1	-	TGCGCCAGCAGCCAAGATAAATTGGGGTCCTTACAACAAAACTATGGCTACACCTTC	CASSQDKLGSLQQNYGYTF
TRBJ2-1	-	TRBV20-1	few	TGCAGTGCTAGAGTAGGGAGGCCGAGCTCCTACAATGAGCAGTTCTTC	CSARVGRPSSYNEQFF
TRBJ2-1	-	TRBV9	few	TGTGCCAGCAGCGTAGATACTAACAGTGAGCAGTTCTTC	CASSVDTNSEQFF
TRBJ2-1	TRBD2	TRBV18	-	TGTGCCAGCTCACCCCGATCCGGGACTAGCCTTTACCATGAGCAGTTCTTC	CASSPRSGTSLYHEQFF
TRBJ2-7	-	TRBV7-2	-	TGTGCCGGCAGCTTAATGGGAGGCCCTCGAAACGAGCAGTACTTC	CAGSLMGGPRNEQYF
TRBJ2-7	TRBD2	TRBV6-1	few	TGTGCCAGCAGTGAAGCCTTCCGACTAGCGGGGTACGAGCAGTACTTC	CASSEAFRLAGYEQYF
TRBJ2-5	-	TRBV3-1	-	TGTGCCAGCAGCTCGCGATTGACAGGTACCTGGATAGCCCAGTACTTC	CASSSRLTGTWIAQYF